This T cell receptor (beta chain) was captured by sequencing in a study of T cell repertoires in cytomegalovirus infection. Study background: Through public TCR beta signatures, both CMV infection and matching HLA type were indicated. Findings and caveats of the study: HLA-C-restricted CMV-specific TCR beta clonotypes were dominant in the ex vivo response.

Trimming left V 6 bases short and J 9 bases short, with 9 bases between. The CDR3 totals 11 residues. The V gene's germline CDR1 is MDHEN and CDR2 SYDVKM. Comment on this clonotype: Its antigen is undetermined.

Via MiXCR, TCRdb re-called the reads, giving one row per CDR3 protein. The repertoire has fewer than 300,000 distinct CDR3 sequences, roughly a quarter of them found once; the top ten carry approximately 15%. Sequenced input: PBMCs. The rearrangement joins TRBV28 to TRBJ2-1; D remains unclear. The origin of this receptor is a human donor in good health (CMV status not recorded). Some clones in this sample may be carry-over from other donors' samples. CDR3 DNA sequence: TGTGCCAGCAGGGGCCCGAGTGAGCAGTTCTTC. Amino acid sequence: CASRGPSEQFF.